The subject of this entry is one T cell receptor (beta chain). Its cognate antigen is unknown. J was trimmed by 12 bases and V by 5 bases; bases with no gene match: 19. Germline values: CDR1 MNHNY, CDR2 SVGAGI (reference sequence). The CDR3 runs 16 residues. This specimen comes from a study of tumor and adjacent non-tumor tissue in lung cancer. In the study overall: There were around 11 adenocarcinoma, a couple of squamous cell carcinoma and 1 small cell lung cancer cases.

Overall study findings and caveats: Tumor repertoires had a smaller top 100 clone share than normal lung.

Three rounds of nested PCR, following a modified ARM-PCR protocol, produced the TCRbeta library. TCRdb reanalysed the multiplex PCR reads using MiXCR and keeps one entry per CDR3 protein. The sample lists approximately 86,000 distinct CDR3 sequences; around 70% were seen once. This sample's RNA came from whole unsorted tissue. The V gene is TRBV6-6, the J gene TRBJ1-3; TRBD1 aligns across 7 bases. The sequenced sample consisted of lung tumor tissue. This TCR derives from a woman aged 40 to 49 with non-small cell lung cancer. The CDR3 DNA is TGTGCCAGCAGTCCCCGACAGGGTCGGTCTGGAACTAGCATATATTTT. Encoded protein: CASSPRQGRSGTSIYF.